The following is a TCR beta chain sequence with its context. Its cognate antigen is unknown. RNA was isolated and reverse transcribed to cDNA, the sequencing template. Here immunoSEQ multiplex PCR was the method, and the copy in TCRdb shows in-frame clones only, minus some. The sample yields some 120,000 clones, about 60% seen once. Germline CDR1 SGHVS, CDR2 FQNEAQ. The V end lost 0 bases, the J end lost 3 bases, and 5 bases lay between the germline ends. This CDR3 spans 13 amino acids. This entry belongs to a study of CD8+ T cells in alopecia areata. Study-level background: Each of the treated patients was given oral tofacitinib, 5 to 10 mg twice daily, for moderate-to-severe alopecia areata.

Study results and caveats: Scalp clonality and expanded CD8+ clones among the top 100 fell significantly with tofacitinib.

The treatment denotes: oral pan-JAK inhibitor, 5-10 mg twice daily. Here the sequenced sample was CD8+ T cells sorted from blood, taken at week 24, from a patient treated with tofacitinib. This chain connects TRBV7-8 to TRBJ2-5; D unresolved. This TCR came from a human donor with alopecia areata. Here the CDR3 reads CASSLAWEETQYF. The CDR3 coding sequence is TGTGCCAGCAGCTTAGCTTGGGAAGAGACCCAGTACTTC.